Described below is a single TCR beta chain sequence and its context. This record comes from a study of blood T cell repertoires in COVID-19. Germline loops: CDR1 LGHNA, CDR2 YNFKEQ. CDR3 length: 13 amino acids. V lost 6 bases, J lost 8 bases, and 5 bases stayed unmatched. Measured with immunoSEQ multiplex PCR; TCRdb has only the in-frame clones, and not every one. The data hold 170,000 or so clones, with around 84% observed a single time. The source material was peripheral blood. The genes are TRBV4-2 and TRBJ1-3; 9 nucleotides match TRBD1. The TCR was taken from a man aged 40-50 years with active or convalescent COVID-19. The CDR3 region is CASRRTGEDTIYF. The CDR3 DNA follows: TGTGCCAGCAGACGGACAGGGGAAGACACCATATATTTT.